What follows describes a single T cell receptor beta chain. Antigen unknown. The CDR3 sequence is 16 residues long. Trimming took 5 bases from V and 4 from J, leaving 21 bases between them. Germline CDR1 reads MNHEY; CDR2 reads SMNVEV (reference sequence). These data belong to a study of shared clonotypes between healthy human individuals. Study background: Plates per donor: three CD4 naive, three CD4 memory, two CD8 naive, one CD8 memory. Study-wide results and limits: Owing to a small donor count, the genetic and exposure-history diversity represented was limited.

Original handling: Filtering was not the same, since immunoSEQ gave junction-only sequences without quality scores. Here immunoSEQ multiplex PCR was the method, and the copy in TCRdb shows in-frame clones only, minus some. That table supplies the V and J calls and clone size; D and trimming were determined from the DNA. The data contain over a million clones, around 95% of them singletons. In the CD4+ fraction, cells were divided into CD45RA+ naive and CD45RA-negative memory subsets. The rearrangement joins TRBV27 to TRBJ2-7; D may be TRBD1 or TRBD2 (5 bases each). The sample comprised naive CD4+ T cells sorted from blood. The sample's subset: CD45RA+ positively selected. The origin of this receptor is a man aged 25 to 40 in good health. The CDR3 is CASSLRSGHSVYEQYF. DNA for the CDR3: TGTGCCAGCAGTCTAAGGTCGGGGCATAGCGTTTACGAGCAGTACTTC.